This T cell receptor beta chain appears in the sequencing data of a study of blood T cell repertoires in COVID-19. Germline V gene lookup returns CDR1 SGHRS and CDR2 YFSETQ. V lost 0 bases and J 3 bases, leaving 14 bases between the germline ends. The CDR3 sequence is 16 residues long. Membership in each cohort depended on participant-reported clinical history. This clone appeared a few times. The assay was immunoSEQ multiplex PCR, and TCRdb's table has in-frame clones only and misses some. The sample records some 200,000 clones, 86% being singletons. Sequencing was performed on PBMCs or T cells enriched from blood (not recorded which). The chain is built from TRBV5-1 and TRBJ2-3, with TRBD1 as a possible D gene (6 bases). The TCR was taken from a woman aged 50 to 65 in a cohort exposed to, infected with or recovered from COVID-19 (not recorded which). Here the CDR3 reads CASSLVVRGSTDTQYF. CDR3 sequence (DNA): TGCGCCAGCAGCTTGGTGGTTAGGGGGTCGACAGATACGCAGTATTTT.